This record covers a single T cell receptor (beta chain). Its antigen is currently unknown. From 5'RACE with constant-segment primers came TCR alpha and TCR beta cDNA libraries that carried sample barcodes and UMIs. Each CDR3 protein gets one entry after TCRdb re-called the 5' RACE reads with MiXCR. This table holds 400,000 to 450,000 distinct CDR3 sequences, approximately 18% found once. The record originates from a study of T-cell memory formation after mild COVID-19. Notes on the study in general: Contracting CD4+ clones were located mainly in CM and EM, and CD8+ clones in EMRA.

The sequenced sample consisted of PBMCs or a T cell subset sorted from them (not recorded which). This receptor was obtained from a man between 18 and 35 years old who had mild COVID-19 (a few samples of this study predate the infection). Cell type and time point are not known.

CDR3 bases: TGTGCCAGCAGTCTCCGATTTTCCGAGCAGTACTTC. Translation gives CASSLRFSEQYF. The V and J genes are TRBV12-3 or TRBV12-4 and TRBJ2-7; D gene unclear. The CDR3 is 12 amino acids. Trimming removed 5 bases from V and 6 bases from J, with 11 bases in between.